This T cell receptor (beta chain) was sequenced during a study of OX40 agonist ivuxolimab in advanced cancers. Background on the study: Patient treatment consisted of intravenous ivuxolimab administration every 2 weeks at 0.01 to 10 mg/kg.

Here immunoSEQ multiplex PCR was the method, and the copy in TCRdb shows in-frame clones only, minus some. The sample includes 65,000 to 85,000 clones, around nine tenths of them seen just once. This clone was recorded only once. V was clipped by 0 bases and J by 5 bases, with 8 bases between them. This CDR3 comprises 13 residues. CDR1 and CDR2 from the germline V gene are SGDLS and YYNGEE. This clonotype was obtained from an adult with an advanced solid tumor such as melanoma, head and neck, liver or kidney cancer. The material sequenced was CD4+ or CD8+ T cells sorted from blood, taken in a trial of the OX40 agonist ivuxolimab. The chain combines TRBV9 with TRBJ2-5, with a tentative D call TRBD2 (6 bases). The CDR3 region is CASSVGGDETQYF. CDR3 in DNA: TGTGCCAGCAGCGTAGGGGGGGATGAGACCCAGTACTTC.